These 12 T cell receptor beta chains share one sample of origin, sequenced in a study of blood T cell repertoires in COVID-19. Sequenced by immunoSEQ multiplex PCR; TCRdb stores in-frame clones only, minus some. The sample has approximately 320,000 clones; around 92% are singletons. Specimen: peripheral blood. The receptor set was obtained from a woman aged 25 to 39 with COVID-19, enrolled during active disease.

CDR3 sequence (DNA): TGTGCCAGCAGCCAAGACAGGGGGTACACTGAAGCTTTCTTT. Translation gives CASSQDRGYTEAFF. The rearrangement joins TRBV4-2 to TRBJ1-1; TRBD1 aligns across 7 bases. The germline CDR1 and CDR2 sequences are LGHNA and YNFKEQ. The V and J ends lost 0 bases and 3 bases, in that order; junction bases with no gene match: 1. This CDR3 region has 14 residues.

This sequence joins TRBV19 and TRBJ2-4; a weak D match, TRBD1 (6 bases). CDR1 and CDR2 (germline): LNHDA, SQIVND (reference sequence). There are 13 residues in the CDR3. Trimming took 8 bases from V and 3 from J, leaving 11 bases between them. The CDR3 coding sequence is TGTGCCAGTGCTTCAGGGGTCAAAAACATTCAGTACTTC. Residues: CASASGVKNIQYF.

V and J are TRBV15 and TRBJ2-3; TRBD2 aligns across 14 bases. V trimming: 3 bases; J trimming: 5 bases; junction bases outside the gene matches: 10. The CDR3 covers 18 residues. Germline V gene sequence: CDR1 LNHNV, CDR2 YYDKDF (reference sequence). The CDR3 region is CATSRVRTSGGPGDTQYF. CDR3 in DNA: TGTGCCACCAGCAGGGTACGGACTAGCGGGGGGCCTGGAGATACGCAGTATTTT.

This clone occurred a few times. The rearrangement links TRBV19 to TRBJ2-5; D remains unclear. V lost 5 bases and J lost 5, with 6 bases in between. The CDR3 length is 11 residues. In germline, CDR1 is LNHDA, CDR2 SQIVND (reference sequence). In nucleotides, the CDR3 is TGTGCCAGTAGTTTCGGTGAGACCCAGTACTTC. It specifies CASSFGETQYF. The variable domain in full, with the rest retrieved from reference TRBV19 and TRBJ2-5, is DGGITQSPKYLFRKEGQNVTLSCEQNLNHDAMYWYRQDPGQGLRLIYYSQIVNDFQKGDIAEGYSVSREKKESFPLTVTSAQKNPTAFYLCASSFGETQYFGPGTRLLVL.

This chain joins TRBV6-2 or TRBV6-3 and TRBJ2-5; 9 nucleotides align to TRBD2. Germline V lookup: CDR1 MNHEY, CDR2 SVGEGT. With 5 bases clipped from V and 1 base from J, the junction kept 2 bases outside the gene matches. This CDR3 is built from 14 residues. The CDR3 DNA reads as TGTGCCAGCAGTCCGACTAGCGGCCAAGAGACCCAGTACTTC. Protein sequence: CASSPTSGQETQYF.

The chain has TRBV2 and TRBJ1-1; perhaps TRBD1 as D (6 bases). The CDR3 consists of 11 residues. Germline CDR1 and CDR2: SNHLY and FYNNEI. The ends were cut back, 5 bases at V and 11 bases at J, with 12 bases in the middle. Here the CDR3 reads CASSHRVLAFF. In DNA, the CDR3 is TGTGCCAGCAGTCACAGGGTGTTGGCTTTCTTT.

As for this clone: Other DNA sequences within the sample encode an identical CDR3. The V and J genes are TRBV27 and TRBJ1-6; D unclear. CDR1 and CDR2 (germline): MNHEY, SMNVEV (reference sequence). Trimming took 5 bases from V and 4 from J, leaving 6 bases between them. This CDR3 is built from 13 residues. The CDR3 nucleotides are TGTGCCAGCAGTGAGGCGTATAATTCACCCCTCCACTTT. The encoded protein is CASSEAYNSPLHF.

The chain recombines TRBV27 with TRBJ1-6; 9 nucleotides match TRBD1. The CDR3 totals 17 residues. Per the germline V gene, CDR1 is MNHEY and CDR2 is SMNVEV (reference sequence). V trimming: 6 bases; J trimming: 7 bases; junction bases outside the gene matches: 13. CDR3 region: CASSTRLGQGGNSPLHF. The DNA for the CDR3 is TGTGCCAGCAGCACCCGACTGGGACAGGGCGGGAATTCACCCCTCCACTTT.

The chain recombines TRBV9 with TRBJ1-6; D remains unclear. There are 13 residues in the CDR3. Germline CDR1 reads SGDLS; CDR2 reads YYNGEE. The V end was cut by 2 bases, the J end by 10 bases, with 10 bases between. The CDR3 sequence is CASSVHSGSPLHF. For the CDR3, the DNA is TGTGCCAGCAGCGTCCATTCAGGCTCACCCCTCCACTTT.

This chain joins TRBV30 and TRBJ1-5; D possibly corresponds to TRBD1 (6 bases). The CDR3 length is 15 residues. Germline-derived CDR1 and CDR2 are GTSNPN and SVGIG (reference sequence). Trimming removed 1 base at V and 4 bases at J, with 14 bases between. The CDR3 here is CAWSAPGTFNQPQHF. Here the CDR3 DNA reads TGTGCCTGGAGTGCTCCCGGGACATTTAATCAGCCCCAGCATTTT.

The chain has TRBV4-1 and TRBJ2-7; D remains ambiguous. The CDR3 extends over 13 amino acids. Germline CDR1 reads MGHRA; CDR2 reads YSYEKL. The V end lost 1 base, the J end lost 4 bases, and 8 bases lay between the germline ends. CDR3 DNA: TGCGCCAGCAGCCAAGGGGTCGGGTACGAGCAGTACTTC. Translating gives CASSQGVGYEQYF.

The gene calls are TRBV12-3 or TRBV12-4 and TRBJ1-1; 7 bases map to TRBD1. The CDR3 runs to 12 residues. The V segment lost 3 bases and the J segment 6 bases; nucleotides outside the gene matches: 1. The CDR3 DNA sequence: TGTGCCAGCAGTTTCAGGGGGGCTGAAGCTTTCTTT. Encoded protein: CASSFRGAEAFF.